The rows below give T cell receptor beta chains drawn from one sample of a study of blood T cell dynamics during melanoma immunotherapy. The repertoire was sequenced with immunoSEQ multiplex PCR; TCRdb's copy has only in-frame clones and lacks some. The sample comprises about 24,000 clones, approximately 88% of which are singletons, and 4% to 6% rests with the top ten. Sequenced material: blood, taken from a patient treated with checkpoint blockade. The origin of the receptors is a human donor with melanoma. Each CDR3 is given with its conserved first and last residue. The D gene is left open where the match is weak. The size entry is marked missing in some rows and otherwise reads once, few, many or a size class.

v_call	cdr3_length	j_call	clone_size	d_call	cdr3_aa	cdr3_nt
TRBV9	14	TRBJ2-4	once	-	CASSDRPGGDIQYF	TGTGCCAGCAGCGACCGACCCGGGGGTGACATTCAGTACTTC
TRBV5-4	15	TRBJ2-3	-	TRBD2	CASSLAQAGGDTQYF	TGTGCCAGCAGCTTGGCCCAAGCGGGAGGGGATACGCAGTATTTT
TRBV5-6	14	TRBJ1-2	-	-	CASSLDSSNYGYTF	TGTGCCAGCAGCTTGGACAGCTCTAACTATGGCTACACCTTC
TRBV21-1	16	TRBJ2-7	-	-	CASSLRTSLKFYEQYF	TGTGCCAGCAGCCTCCGGACTAGCCTTAAATTCTACGAGCAGTACTTC
TRBV25-1	15	TRBJ2-1	once	TRBD2	CASSDRSGGYNEQFF	TGTGCCAGCAGTGATCGTAGCGGGGGATACAATGAGCAGTTCTTC
TRBV9	15	TRBJ2-7	-	-	CASSVEAGRAGEQYF	TGTGCCAGCAGCGTTGAGGCGGGACGAGCTGGAGAGCAGTACTTC
TRBV7-6	16	TRBJ1-5	once	-	CASSLGPAQVNQPQHF	TGTGCCAGCAGCTTAGGACCTGCGCAGGTAAATCAGCCCCAGCATTTT
TRBV6-5	13	TRBJ2-7	-	TRBD1	CASSYGGQREQYF	TGTGCCAGCAGTTACGGGGGACAGCGCGAGCAGTACTTC
TRBV7-9	16	TRBJ2-1	-	-	CASTQHGGASYNEQFF	TGTGCCAGCACCCAACACGGGGGCGCCTCCTACAATGAGCAGTTCTTC
TRBV28	12	TRBJ2-4	-	-	CASSSEGNIQYF	TGTGCCAGCAGTTCTGAGGGAAACATTCAGTACTTC
TRBV11-2	15	TRBJ2-7	-	-	CASSLVRGISYEQYF	TGTGCCAGCAGCTTAGTCCGTGGGATCTCCTACGAGCAGTACTTC
TRBV11-2	13	TRBJ1-5	-	-	CASSLRAGQPQHF	TGTGCCAGCAGCCTTCGGGCAGGCCAGCCCCAGCATTTT
TRBV4-1	15	TRBJ1-4	-	-	CASSHPGATNEKLFF	TGCGCCAGCAGCCACCCAGGGGCAACTAATGAAAAACTGTTTTTT
TRBV7-8	18	TRBJ2-2	once	-	CASSLRGVWQRNTGELFF	TGTGCCAGCAGCTTACGAGGGGTATGGCAACGGAACACCGGGGAGCTGTTTTTT
TRBV7-9	15	TRBJ2-5	-	TRBD1	CASSSSRTGGETQYF	TGTGCCAGCAGCTCCTCTAGGACAGGGGGGGAGACCCAGTACTTC
TRBV7-6	15	TRBJ2-5	-	TRBD2	CASSLGGRAGETQYF	TGTGCCAGCAGCTTAGGCGGGAGGGCGGGCGAGACCCAGTACTTC
TRBV7-9	16	TRBJ2-1	-	TRBD2	CASSSPQASGSAEQFF	TGTGCCAGCAGCTCCCCTCAGGCTAGCGGGAGTGCTGAGCAGTTCTTC
TRBV18	17	TRBJ1-2	-	TRBD1	CASSPQPLGQGNYGYTF	TGTGCCAGCTCTCCCCAGCCCCTGGGACAGGGAAACTATGGCTACACCTTC
TRBV2	13	TRBJ2-1	-	TRBD1	CASPGQGVHEQFF	TGTGCCAGCCCGGGACAGGGTGTGCATGAGCAGTTCTTC
TRBV12-5	13	TRBJ2-2	-	-	CASGFPNTGELFF	TGTGCTAGTGGTTTTCCTAACACCGGGGAGCTGTTTTTT
TRBV28	16	TRBJ2-7	-	TRBD2	CASSSPSSGSSYEQYF	TGTGCCAGCAGTTCACCCTCTAGCGGGAGCTCCTACGAGCAGTACTTC
TRBV6-1	13	TRBJ2-1	few	-	CASSEAHNTATLF	TGTGCCAGCAGTGAAGCGCATAATACGGCCACGCTCTTC
TRBV2	12	TRBJ2-1	-	-	CASGTRGNEQFF	TGTGCCAGCGGGACCCGTGGAAATGAGCAGTTCTTC
TRBV29-1	14	TRBJ2-7	-	-	CSALPALGSYEQYF	TGCAGCGCTCTCCCGGCTCTCGGGTCCTACGAGCAGTACTTC
TRBV19	15	TRBJ1-2	-	TRBD1	CASSLGTAANYGYTF	TGTGCCAGTAGTTTAGGGACAGCCGCTAACTATGGCTACACCTTC
TRBV5-6	16	TRBJ2-7	-	TRBD2	CASSLVGLAARYEQYF	TGTGCCAGCAGCTTGGTGGGACTAGCGGCCCGCTACGAGCAGTACTTC
TRBV6-5	14	TRBJ1-1	-	-	CASSYPGTAGGAFF	TGTGCCAGCAGTTACCCAGGGACGGCGGGCGGAGCTTTCTTT
TRBV19	16	TRBJ1-6	-	TRBD1	CASNRLQGDYNSPLHF	TGTGCCAGTAATCGTCTTCAGGGGGACTATAATTCACCCCTCCACTTT
TRBV15	19	TRBJ1-6	-	-	CATSRPAGGSSPILSPLHF	TGTGCCACCAGCAGACCGGCCGGGGGCTCATCCCCAATATTATCACCCCTCCACTTT
TRBV10-3	14	TRBJ2-1	-	-	CAIRARDSYNEQFF	TGTGCCATCAGGGCACGGGACTCCTACAATGAGCAGTTCTTC
TRBV29-1	16	TRBJ2-1	-	TRBD2	CSVRGLAGEMGNEQFF	TGCAGCGTCAGGGGACTAGCGGGAGAGATGGGCAATGAGCAGTTCTTC
TRBV19	17	TRBJ1-1	once	TRBD1	CASNNRGFRVLNTEAFF	TGTGCCAGTAACAACAGGGGGTTCAGGGTCTTGAACACTGAAGCTTTCTTT
TRBV7-2	12	TRBJ1-2	-	-	CASSPMGYGYTF	TGTGCCAGCAGCCCCATGGGCTATGGCTACACCTTC
TRBV5-4	14	TRBJ2-7	-	-	CASSLKRNSYEQYF	TGTGCCAGCAGCTTAAAACGGAACTCCTACGAGCAGTACTTC
TRBV18	12	TRBJ2-3	few	-	CASSPSADTQYF	TGTGCCAGCTCCCCGTCGGCAGATACGCAGTATTTT
TRBV4-1	14	TRBJ2-3	once	TRBD2	CASSQAGGGDTQYF	TGCGCCAGCAGCCAAGCGGGAGGGGGGGATACGCAGTATTTT
TRBV12-2	16	TRBJ1-2	few	-	CASRRKFPRKTYGYTF	TGTGCAAGTCGCCGGAAATTTCCACGAAAGACCTATGGCTACACCTTC
TRBV10-3	13	TRBJ2-3	-	TRBD2	CARGLAGGDTQYF	TGTGCCAGAGGACTAGCGGGAGGAGATACGCAGTATTTT
TRBV2	15	TRBJ1-4	-	TRBD1	CASSAGTGGYEKLFF	TGTGCCAGCAGTGCCGGGACAGGAGGTTATGAAAAACTGTTTTTT
TRBV19	14	TRBJ2-5	-	TRBD1	CASSRDRGLETQYF	TGTGCCAGTAGTAGGGACAGGGGGCTTGAGACCCAGTACTTC
TRBV19	13	TRBJ1-1	-	-	CASSIDLGGKAFF	TGTGCCAGTAGTATAGATCTTGGAGGGAAGGCTTTCTTT
TRBV11-3	13	TRBJ2-6	-	TRBD1	CASSLGQGDFLTF	TGTGCCAGCAGCTTAGGACAGGGGGACTTCCTGACTTTC
TRBV25-1	15	TRBJ1-1	-	-	CASTPEGLGYTEAFF	TGTGCCAGCACCCCGGAGGGCCTCGGATACACTGAAGCTTTCTTT
TRBV7-2	15	TRBJ2-5	-	-	CASSYYRDKKETQYF	TGTGCCAGCAGCTATTACCGGGACAAAAAAGAGACCCAGTACTTC
TRBV10-2	14	TRBJ1-5	-	TRBD1	CASRTGSGNQPQHF	TGCGCCAGTCGGACAGGGAGCGGCAATCAGCCCCAGCATTTT
TRBV27	19	TRBJ2-6	-	TRBD2	CASSLSMASGSAGANVLTF	TGTGCCAGCAGTTTATCGATGGCTAGCGGGAGTGCTGGGGCCAACGTCCTGACTTTC
TRBV4-2	15	TRBJ2-7	-	TRBD2	CASSLGTSGNYEQYF	TGTGCCAGCAGCCTCGGGACTAGCGGGAATTACGAGCAGTACTTC
TRBV27	13	TRBJ2-5	-	-	CASSFGALGEQYF	TGTGCCAGCAGTTTTGGGGCATTGGGGGAGCAGTACTTC
TRBV13	13	TRBJ2-1	-	-	CASRSTGINEQFF	TGTGCCAGCAGGTCTACAGGGATCAATGAGCAGTTCTTC
TRBV7-2	17	TRBJ2-7	-	TRBD2	CASSPSSNQRESYEQYF	TGTGCCAGCAGCCCCTCCAGTAACCAGCGGGAATCCTACGAGCAGTACTTC
TRBV6-5	13	TRBJ2-7	few	-	CASRDSDAYEQYF	TGTGCCAGCAGGGACAGCGACGCCTACGAGCAGTACTTC
TRBV11-2	13	TRBJ1-5	few	-	CASSSQGNQPQHF	TGTGCCAGCAGCTCTCAGGGGAATCAGCCCCAGCATTTT
TRBV2	17	TRBJ2-1	-	TRBD2	CASSNPGLAGADNEQFF	TGTGCCAGCAGTAATCCTGGACTAGCGGGGGCCGACAATGAGCAGTTCTTC
TRBV29-1	15	TRBJ2-5	-	TRBD2	CSVGGVAGGPETQYF	TGCAGCGTTGGGGGGGTAGCGGGAGGGCCGGAGACCCAGTACTTC